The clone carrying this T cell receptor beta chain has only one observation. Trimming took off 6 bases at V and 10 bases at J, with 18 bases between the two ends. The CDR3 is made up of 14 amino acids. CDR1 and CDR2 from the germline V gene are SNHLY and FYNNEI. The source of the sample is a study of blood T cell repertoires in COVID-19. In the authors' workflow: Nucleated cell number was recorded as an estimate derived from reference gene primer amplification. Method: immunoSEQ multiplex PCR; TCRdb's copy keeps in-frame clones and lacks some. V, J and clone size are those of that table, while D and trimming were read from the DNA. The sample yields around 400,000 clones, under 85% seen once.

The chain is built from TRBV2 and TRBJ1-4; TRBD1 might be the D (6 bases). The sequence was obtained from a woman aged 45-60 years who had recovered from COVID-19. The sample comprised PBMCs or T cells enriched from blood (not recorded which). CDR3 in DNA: TGTGCCAGCAGCGGGAACAGGGACCTCCCAAAACTGTTTTTT. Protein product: CASSGNRDLPKLFF.